This TCR beta chain derives from a study of cytomegalovirus exposure and HLA in healthy donors (dated by TCRdb to about 2017). Background for the entire study: According to an earlier analysis of a few hundred of the donors, 150 million to 200 million T cells yielded 120 million or so unique TCR beta sequences and more than 250 Gb of sequence data. Of the 350 to 450 genotyped donors, approximately 83% fell in the genetic ancestry cluster associated with self-reported Caucasian donors. Rather than drawing on any new phenotypic data, the later analysis identified candidate immune exposures from TCR beta sequences and the way those sequences occurred across donors. Several DR-DQ haplotypes were treated as single units for association and clustering because of strong linkage in the cohort. Donor age, sex, ethnicity and CMV serostatus were compiled together with the repertoire data. High-throughput TCR immunosequencing, statistical association of individual TCRs with disease status, and machine learning were combined to predict cytomegalovirus infection status. The T cell repertoires of around 730 subjects were profiled by immunosequencing and related to cytomegalovirus serostatus. On average, about 200,000 unique TCR beta nucleotide sequences were sequenced per donor among 350 to 400 genotyped donors of the cohort, with roughly 20% of those sequences being non-productive. A later genetic analysis used genome-wide SNP genotypes for about 65% of the 666 donors, treating that subset as a discovery cohort. The aim of the study was to test whether cataloging public T cell receptors could identify signatures of past pathogen exposure. Typing coverage varied by locus: roughly 620-640 donors for A, B, C, DRB1 and DQB1; around 560 for DQA1; over 600 for DPA1; roughly 470 for DPB1. An earlier analysis of 587 of the donors applied high-throughput TCR beta sequencing to assess whether each TCR beta V gene segment acted as functional or pseudogenic. In addition to the first cohort of approximately 670 subjects, a separate validation cohort of 120 different subjects was used. A later analysis re-analyzed previously published TCR beta repertoires from 550 to 700 donors and added high-resolution HLA genotyping to study TCR occurrence patterns. All discovery cohort repertoires had been generated on a single sequencing platform. Class I and class II HLA loci were covered by the typing at four-digit resolution. An early release that covered 500 to 800 HLA-typed donors contained approximately 300 gigabases of sequencing data and around 85 million unique TCR sequences.

The cohort comprised several hundred healthy bone marrow donors. Cohort members were all nominally healthy when sampled, although unrecorded immune exposures were likely present. The donor was CMV seropositive and belonged to the group of 250 to 300 seropositive cohort members. A peripheral blood sample was collected from each donor, and TCR beta sequencing was performed on peripheral blood mononuclear cells. The Qiagen DNeasy Blood Extraction Kit was used to extract genomic DNA from the blood cell samples. Libraries came from the immunoSEQ multiplex PCR assay. A mixture of 60 forward primers for TCR Vbeta segments and 13 reverse primers for TCR Jbeta segments was used in the multiplex PCR. Amplification of the CDR3 region of rearranged TCR beta genes was performed with a multiplex PCR assay on genomic DNA. On the Illumina HiSeq System, the amplified TCR beta libraries were sequenced as 87-base-pair reads. The source study handled its data this way. In a later analysis, approximately 74 million unique TCR beta chains were counted across the 650 to 750 repertoires, and roughly 11 million of these chains were shared by at least two donors. To remove PCR and sequencing errors, raw reads were error-corrected and collapsed into unique sequences using a nearest-neighbor algorithm that merged closely related sequences. V, D and J gene segments were assigned by aligning CDR3 sequences to IMGT reference sequences. Each retained sequence needed at least a six-nucleotide match to both a V gene segment and a J gene segment. A rearrangement counted as productive if the CDR3 had no stop codons and remained in frame with V and J, and every other rearrangement counted as non-productive. CDR3 was defined according to IMGT convention as the region running from the second conserved V-encoded cysteine to the conserved J-encoded phenylalanine. The earlier analysis of more than 450 of the donors excluded sequences that lacked an unambiguous match to a single V gene segment. An earlier analysis of under 750 of the donors called V segments functional above 56.7% productive rearrangements and segregating when the between-donor standard deviation exceeded 5%. To diagnose cytomegalovirus status from the catalog of TCR beta chain sequences, a statistical classification framework was built. A later analysis assigned V and J genes by comparing TCR nucleotide sequences with IMGT/GENE-DB human TR gene sequences. The TCRdist pipeline was used in a later analysis to assign CDR3 sequences and most-parsimonious VDJ recombination scenarios. In a later analysis, each TCR beta chain was defined by its CDR3 amino acid sequence together with its V-gene family, and reads without a unique V-gene family were excluded. A later analysis removed several hundred highly shared, low-generation-probability nucleotide sequences to deal with suspected cross-contamination and a sequencing artifact. For each public chain, a later analysis derived a clonal expansion index from normalized ranks of inferred template counts within each repertoire. In a later analysis, generation probabilities were computed with a VDJ recombination model fitted to out-of-frame rearrangements, and the resulting probabilities were checked against IGoR. In a later analysis, TCR-TCR, TCR-HLA and TCR-CMV co-occurrence was scored with hypergeometric tests, and a repertoire-size bias correction was applied to TCR pairs. To estimate false discovery rates, a later analysis permuted the HLA or CMV assignments 20 times. In a later analysis, co-occurring TCRs were grouped with DBSCAN, and TCRdist sequence similarity was added when clustering was performed within HLA-allele-positive subsets. Repertoires with fewer than 30,000 or more than 120,000 public chains, plus five repertoires with anomalous nucleotide sharing, were excluded from co-occurrence clustering. TCRdb re-hosts the immuneACCESS table, in-frame sequences only. Its copies lack some clones; in the studies checked, an unresolved V gene accounts for under half of them, and the cause for the rest is not known. V and J calls and clone size are copied from that table; D and trimming were computed from the DNA. This sample lists fewer than 200,000 clones; roughly 71% were detected once. Approximately 7% of the sample is held by the ten biggest clonotypes.

Study-wide findings and limitations: This cohort had only TCR beta chains sequenced, and the lack of alpha or paired-chain data limited which features could be detected. A further reported finding was that TCR beta sequences accurately predicted the HLA-A and HLA-B alleles for most subjects in the first cohort. In a later analysis, HLA-associated TCR beta chains showed more clonal expansion and lower generation probabilities than non-associated chains that were equally common. The only immune exposure information available for the cohort was CMV serostatus. According to a later genetic analysis, donors in an Asian-associated ancestry cluster had fewer N-insertions in productive TCRs than the roughly 670-donor mean. According to the authors, the approach could potentially be generalized to other disease states and immunological phenotypes. Because counts were too low, seventeen rarely observed V segments, including chromosome 9 orphons, were excluded from the earlier analysis of some 540 of the donors. In a later analysis, several top co-occurrence clusters were reported to appear linked to parvovirus B19, influenza, CMV and Epstein-Barr virus. Assigning TCR associations to individual alleles was difficult when HLA alleles, especially DR and DQ, strongly co-occurred. While some public TCRs were present in many individuals, most TCR sequences turned up only very rarely across donors. Broadly in line with IMGT annotations, most TCR beta V segments showed up in productive rearrangements about 90% or about 30% of the time in an earlier analysis of several hundred of the donors. In both the original and validation cohorts, the classifier was reported to diagnose cytomegalovirus status with high specificity and sensitivity. In a later analysis, TCR association rates were found to vary across HLA loci, with the most associated TCRs seen for DRB1 alleles and the fewest for HLA-C alleles. Roughly uniform sequencing depth across donors was assumed in presence/absence analyses, although this assumption may not hold. A cluster of highly shared sequence variants was judged likely to represent a technical artifact of the sequencing pipeline. A few of the identified cytomegalovirus-associated TCR beta chains were confirmed in vitro to be specific for cytomegalovirus antigens. According to a later analysis, most CMV-associated TCR beta chains appeared to be HLA-restricted, and the HLA associations seemed to be driven largely by CMV exposure. The study gave a list of about 150 TCR beta chains associated with cytomegalovirus. At a false discovery rate of 0.05, a later analysis linked 16,000 or so TCR beta sequences to specific HLA alleles. Because HLA typing was unavailable for some donors at each locus, only the typed subset was used in association tests. Linkage disequilibrium might explain the correlated functional status among segregating V segments, but an unknown experimental factor could not be ruled out. Because the 87-base-pair reads could not distinguish some IMGT-functional V segments, including TRBV6-2 and TRBV6-3, those segments were excluded. An association between a missense DCLRE1C variant and V-gene and J-gene trimming of TCR beta chains was found in a later genetic analysis and replicated in an independent cohort.

This clone was counted only a few times. It has no known antigen specificity. No qualities accompany the bases; no much larger clone lies one base away. The germline ends are 16 bases apart after V is trimmed by 5 bases and J by 8 bases. According to the germline V gene (reference sequence), CDR1 reads LNHDA and CDR2 reads SQIVND. Reading from cysteine to phenylalanine, the CDR3 counts 14 amino acids. Only the CDR3 portion is preserved as DNA: 42 bases, with reading frame beginning at the first base. Material for sequencing was PBMCs. The V gene is TRBV19 and the J gene is TRBJ2-1, with TRBD2 as a weak D call on 5 bases. This sequence originates from a male donor in good health and CMV-seropositive. The CDR3 region: CASSPGSGVDEQFF. The DNA sequence is TGTGCCAGTAGTCCCGGGTCCGGGGTCGATGAGCAGTTCTTC.